Sequencing of this T cell receptor beta chain was carried out in a study of T cells in Graves' hyperthyroidism and ophthalmopathy. Amplified TCR beta CDR3 regions derived from RNA transcripts. RT-PCR in the first round (using the HTBI primer set) targeted the TCR CDR3. TCRdb processed the multiplex PCR reads anew with MiXCR; each CDR3 protein has one entry. This sample yields fewer than 750,000 distinct CDR3 sequences, of which 46% are seen a single time; more than 7.5% belongs to the top ten. This clonotype was seen a single time. Stable disease denoted Graves' hyperthyroidism without ophthalmopathy progression within 18 months. The CDR3 consists of 14 residues. The germline gives CDR1 DFQATT, CDR2 SNEGSKA (reference sequence). The V segment lost 5 bases and the J segment 14 bases; nucleotides outside the gene matches: 19.

The rearrangement uses TRBV20-1 and TRBJ1-1, with 8 bases fitting TRBD1. The sequence was collected from a woman younger than 35 with Graves' hyperthyroidism. Sequencing was carried out using peripheral blood or thyroid tissue (not recorded which). CDR3 coding DNA: TGCAGTGCTGTATCCGGGACAGGCGACCTTGAGGCCTTCTTT. It codes for CSAVSGTGDLEAFF.